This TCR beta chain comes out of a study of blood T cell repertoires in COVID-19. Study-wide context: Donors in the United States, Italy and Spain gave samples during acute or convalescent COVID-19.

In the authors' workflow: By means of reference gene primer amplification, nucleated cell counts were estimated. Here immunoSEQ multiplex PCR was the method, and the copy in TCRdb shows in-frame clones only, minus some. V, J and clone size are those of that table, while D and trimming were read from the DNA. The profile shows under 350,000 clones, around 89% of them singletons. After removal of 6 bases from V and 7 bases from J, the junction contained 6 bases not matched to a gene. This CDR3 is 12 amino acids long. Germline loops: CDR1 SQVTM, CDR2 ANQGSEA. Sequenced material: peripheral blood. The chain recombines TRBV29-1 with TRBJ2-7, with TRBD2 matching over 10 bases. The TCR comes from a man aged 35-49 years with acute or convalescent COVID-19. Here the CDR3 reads CSVLPTSGEQYF. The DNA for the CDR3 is TGCAGCGTACTCCCGACTAGCGGGGAGCAGTACTTC.